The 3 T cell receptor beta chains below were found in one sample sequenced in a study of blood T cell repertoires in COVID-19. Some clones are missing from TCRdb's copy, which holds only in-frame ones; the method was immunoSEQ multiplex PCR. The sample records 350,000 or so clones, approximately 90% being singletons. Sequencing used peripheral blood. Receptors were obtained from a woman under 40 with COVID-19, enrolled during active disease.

CDR3 protein: CASSYTGPNTEAFF. CDR3 nucleotides: TGTGCCAGCAGTTACACAGGCCCGAACACTGAAGCTTTCTTT. This chain links TRBV6-2 or TRBV6-3 with TRBJ1-1, with D possibly TRBD1 on 5 matching bases. The V end lost 2 bases, the J end lost 1 base, and 8 bases lay between the germline ends. Germline V gives CDR1 MNHEY, CDR2 SVGEGT. This CDR3 has 14 amino acids.

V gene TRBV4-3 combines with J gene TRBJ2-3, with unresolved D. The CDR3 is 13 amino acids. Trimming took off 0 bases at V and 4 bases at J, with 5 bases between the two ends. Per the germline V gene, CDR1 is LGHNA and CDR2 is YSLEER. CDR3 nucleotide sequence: TGCGCCAGCAGCCAAGATCTCTCAGATACGCAGTATTTT. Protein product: CASSQDLSDTQYF.

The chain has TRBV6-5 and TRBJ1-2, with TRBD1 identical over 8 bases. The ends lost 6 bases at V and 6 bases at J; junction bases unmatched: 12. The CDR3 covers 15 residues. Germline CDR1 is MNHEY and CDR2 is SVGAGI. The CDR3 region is CASRPWTGTPDGYTF. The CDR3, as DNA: TGTGCCAGCAGACCCTGGACAGGGACTCCTGATGGCTACACCTTC.